Shown below are 28 T cell receptor beta chains from a single sample sequenced in a study of blood T cell repertoires in COVID-19. Libraries were prepared by immunoSEQ multiplex PCR; TCRdb keeps only in-frame clonotypes and omits some of them. The sample lists roughly 120,000 clones; approximately 80% were seen once. The specimen was peripheral blood. These receptors all come from a man aged 50 or older with acute or convalescent COVID-19.

The chain recombines TRBV9 with TRBJ2-3; D is possibly TRBD2 (6 bases). V lost 0 bases and J 0 bases, leaving 17 bases between the germline ends. The CDR3 runs 18 residues. Germline CDR1 reads SGDLS; CDR2 reads YYNGEE. This CDR3 reads CASSVEGLSVTSTDTQYF. The CDR3 region has the DNA TGTGCCAGCAGCGTAGAGGGACTGAGCGTGACTAGCACAGATACGCAGTATTTT.

This chain links TRBV21-1 with TRBJ1-1; TRBD1 was called by the table and not checked on the DNA. TRBV21-1 is labeled a pseudogene. The CDR3 covers 17 residues. The CDR3 nucleotides read TGTGCCAGCAGCCCCCTCCTTAAACAGGGGGTCGGCACTGAAGCTTTCTTT. This encodes CASSPLLKQGVGTEAFF.

V and J are TRBV27 and TRBJ2-1, with 10 bases identical to TRBD1. Germline CDR1 MNHEY, CDR2 SMNVEV (reference sequence). Trimming cost V 6 bases and J 6 bases; bases outside gene matches: 14. This CDR3 has 17 amino acids. The CDR3 bases are TGTGCCAGCAGCCGGAGGACAGGGGGTGGTTTAAGCAATGAGCAGTTCTTC. Its translation: CASSRRTGGGLSNEQFF.

J is TRBJ2-3 and V is TRBV28; 8 bases are a match to TRBD2. This CDR3 contains 13 residues. Unmatched junction bases numbered 4, after V lost 6 bases and J lost 5 bases. Germline values: CDR1 MDHEN, CDR2 SYDVKM. CDR3 in DNA: TGTGCCAGCAGCCGCGCGGGAGGAGATACGCAGTATTTT. Translating gives CASSRAGGDTQYF.

The V gene is TRBV5-1, the J gene TRBJ1-4; no clear D gene. CDR3 length: 15 residues. Germline CDR1 and CDR2: SGHRS and YFSETQ. Trimming took 0 bases from V and 0 from J, leaving 6 bases between them. CDR3 residues: CASSLESATNEKLFF. The DNA of the CDR3 is TGCGCCAGCAGCTTGGAGTCAGCAACTAATGAAAAACTGTTTTTT.

The chain carries TRBV5-5 and TRBJ1-1, with D possibly being TRBD1 (5 bases). The V gene lost 0 bases and the J gene lost 0 bases, with 12 bases spanning the gap. Germline CDR1 is SGHKS and CDR2 is YYEKEE (reference sequence). This CDR3 is built from 16 residues. DNA of the CDR3: TGTGCCAGCAGCTTGGGACAGAACACAATGAACACTGAAGCTTTCTTT. Amino acids: CASSLGQNTMNTEAFF.

This clone was seen more than once but under ten times. The CDR3 region is CASSSSEGPEQYF. The CDR3 DNA reads TGTGCCAGCAGTTCTAGCGAGGGCCCCGAGCAGTACTTC. V gene TRBV27 combines with J gene TRBJ2-7; D may be TRBD2 (6 bases). Germline V gives CDR1 MNHEY, CDR2 SMNVEV (reference sequence). The CDR3 sequence is 13 residues long. The V end was cut by 4 bases, the J end by 6 bases, with 13 bases between.

The chain has TRBV15 and TRBJ1-2; 7 bases map to TRBD1. The junction had 15 bases not matched to a gene; V was cut back by 5 bases and J by 3 bases. Germline V gene lookup returns CDR1 LNHNV and CDR2 YYDKDF (reference sequence). The CDR3 is made up of 17 amino acids. The CDR3 is CATSGYVFAGTDYGYTF. CDR3 nucleotides: TGTGCCACCAGCGGATACGTCTTTGCCGGGACAGACTATGGCTACACCTTC.

The chain combines TRBV24-1 with TRBJ1-1, with D possibly TRBD1 on 5 matching bases. The germline V and J ends were trimmed by 0 bases and 8 bases, with 6 bases remaining between them. The germline gives CDR1 KGHDR, CDR2 SFDVKD. The CDR3 extends over 12 amino acids. The CDR3 protein is CATSDLAGEAFF. The CDR3 DNA reads as TGTGCCACCAGTGATTTGGCAGGGGAAGCTTTCTTT.

This clone was found once. The J gene is TRBJ2-7, the V gene TRBV9; TRBD1 aligns across 10 bases. Germline assignment: CDR1 SGDLS and CDR2 YYNGEE. The CDR3 is made up of 15 amino acids. V was pared by 4 bases and J by 5 bases, with 9 bases of the junction left unmatched. Written as DNA, the CDR3 is TGTGCCAGCAGCCTTCTGACAGGGGGCGATGACGAGCAGTACTTC. Amino acid sequence: CASSLLTGGDDEQYF.

V and J are TRBV7-2 and TRBJ1-1; possibly TRBD1 for D (5 bases). CDR1 SGHTA and CDR2 FQGNSA come from the germline V gene. CDR3 length: 13 residues. V lost 4 bases, J lost 6 bases, and 12 bases lay in between. The CDR3 sequence: CASSYRTSPEAFF. Here the CDR3 DNA reads TGTGCCAGCAGCTACAGGACGTCCCCTGAAGCTTTCTTT.

This clone was detected only once. J is TRBJ1-3 and V is TRBV24-1; 10 bases map to TRBD1. The CDR3 covers 16 residues. Trimming took 7 bases from V and 6 from J; bases not matched to a gene: 11. The V gene's germline CDR1 is KGHDR and CDR2 SFDVKD. CDR3 in DNA: TGTGCCACCAGCCCCTCCGGGACAGGGGACGAAAACACCATATATTTT. Translation: CATSPSGTGDENTIYF.

The chain couples TRBV10-3 to TRBJ2-7, with TRBD2 matching over 10 bases. The CDR3 extends over 14 amino acids. Trimming removed 9 bases from V and 7 bases from J; junction bases left unmatched: 12. The V gene's germline CDR1 is ENHRY and CDR2 SYGVKD. The CDR3 coding sequence is TGTGCCATGGGGGCTAGCGGGAGTAGATGGGAGCAGTACTTC. This codes for CAMGASGSRWEQYF.

The J gene is TRBJ2-3, the V gene TRBV5-6, with D maybe TRBD2 (5 bases). V lost 0 bases and J lost 5, with 13 bases in between. Per germline, CDR1 SGHDT and CDR2 YYEEEE. The CDR3 is made up of 15 amino acids. CDR3 sequence reads: CASSLGGSFGDTQYF. As DNA, the CDR3 is TGTGCCAGCAGCTTGGGAGGGTCCTTTGGAGATACGCAGTATTTT.

The chain is built from TRBV7-9 and TRBJ1-5; TRBD1 agrees at 8 bases. Germline V gene lookup returns CDR1 SEHNR and CDR2 FQNEAQ (reference sequence). This CDR3 comprises 14 residues. V lost 4 bases and J lost 6; bases outside the gene matches: 5. The CDR3 DNA follows: TGTGCCAGCAGCTATGGACAGGGAGTTCAGCCCCAGCATTTT. Its translation: CASSYGQGVQPQHF.

The chain links TRBV18 to TRBJ1-6, with a tentative D call TRBD1 (6 bases). From germline, CDR1 is KGHSH and CDR2 LQKENI. The ends were cut back, 5 bases at V and 13 bases at J, with 18 bases in the middle. The CDR3 runs to 14 residues. As DNA, the CDR3 is TGTGCCAGCTCATGGACAGCCGACATAGGGCCCCTCCACTTT. Its protein product is CASSWTADIGPLHF.

The V call is TRBV5-4, the J call TRBJ2-5; D might be TRBD2 (6 bases). V lost 0 bases and J lost 5, with 17 bases in between. This CDR3 has 16 residues. Germline V lookup: CDR1 SGHNT, CDR2 YYREEE (reference sequence). CDR3 amino acids: CASSLGGVGPRETQYF. In nucleotides, the CDR3 is TGTGCCAGCAGCTTGGGCGGGGTAGGTCCAAGGGAGACCCAGTACTTC.

This sequence joins TRBV3-1 (or the pseudogene TRBV3-2) and TRBJ2-4; 7 bases are shared with TRBD1. Germline V gene sequence: CDR1 LGHDT, CDR2 YNNKEL (reference sequence). The CDR3 has 13 residues. Trimming took 3 bases from V and 8 from J; bases not matched to a gene: 4. CDR3 in amino acids: CASSQTGLDIQYF. CDR3 nucleotide sequence: TGTGCCAGCAGCCAGACAGGGTTGGACATTCAGTACTTC.

The CDR3 sequence is CASSDLRVGNQPQHF. The CDR3 DNA reads TGCGCCAGCAGCGACCTGCGGGTAGGAAATCAGCCCCAGCATTTT. The V gene is TRBV10-2, the J gene TRBJ1-5, with D hard to call. CDR3 length: 15 amino acids. Trimming took off 6 bases at V and 4 bases at J, with 16 bases between the two ends. Germline assignment: CDR1 WSHSY and CDR2 SAAADI.

The genes are TRBV30 and TRBJ1-3, with unresolved D. V lost 3 bases and J 8 bases, leaving 17 bases between the germline ends. CDR1 GTSNPN and CDR2 SVGIG come from the germline V gene (reference sequence). CDR3 length equals 14 residues. The CDR3 loop is CAWSRGRGEDTIYF. In DNA form, the CDR3 reads TGTGCCTGGAGCCGAGGGCGCGGTGAAGACACCATATATTTT.

This chain joins TRBV27 and TRBJ1-2, with 8 bases matching TRBD1. Germline CDR1 and CDR2: MNHEY and SMNVEV (reference sequence). The CDR3 totals 14 residues. The V gene end was trimmed by 5 bases and the J gene end by 2 bases; junction bases not matched to a gene: 4. CDR3 residues: CASSLRQGNYGYTF. The CDR3 DNA reads as TGTGCCAGCAGTCTCAGACAGGGGAACTATGGCTACACCTTC.

The chain uses TRBV28 and TRBJ1-6, with D possibly matching TRBD1 (6 bases). The CDR3 has 13 amino acids. Germline V lookup: CDR1 MDHEN, CDR2 SYDVKM. Trimming pared 10 bases from V and 4 bases from J, leaving 11 bases between. The CDR3 sequence: CATKDSYNSPLHF. The CDR3 DNA is TGTGCCACGAAGGACAGTTATAATTCACCCCTCCACTTT. Filled out from reference TRBV28 and TRBJ1-6, the complete variable domain reads DVKVTQSSRYLVKRTGEKVFLECVQDMDHENMFWYRQDPGLGLRLIYFSYDVKMKEKGDIPEGYSVSREKKERFSLILESASTNQTSMYLCATKDSYNSPLHFGNGTRLTVT.

This chain joins TRBV5-1 and TRBJ1-1; TRBD1 aligns across 8 bases. Germline V gene data show CDR1 as SGHRS and CDR2 as YFSETQ. The V gene end was trimmed by 3 bases and the J gene end by 5 bases; junction bases not matched to a gene: 6. The CDR3 has 14 residues. The CDR3 loop is CASSWKGTGTEAFF. For the CDR3, the DNA is TGCGCCAGCAGCTGGAAAGGGACAGGAACTGAAGCTTTCTTT.

V and J are TRBV19 and TRBJ2-3; TRBD2 matches at 9 bases. The CDR3 totals 15 residues. Germline V gene lookup returns CDR1 LNHDA and CDR2 SQIVND (reference sequence). Trimming removed 4 bases from V and 4 bases from J; junction bases left unmatched: 6. The CDR3 DNA reads TGTGCCAGTAGTACCCGACTAGCGGTTCCAGATACGCAGTATTTT. The encoded protein is CASSTRLAVPDTQYF. Full variable domain (outside the CDR3, taken from reference TRBV19 and TRBJ2-3): DGGITQSPKYLFRKEGQNVTLSCEQNLNHDAMYWYRQDPGQGLRLIYYSQIVNDFQKGDIAEGYSVSREKKESFPLTVTSAQKNPTAFYLCASSTRLAVPDTQYFGPGTRLTVL.

This chain connects TRBV6-5 to TRBJ2-3; the match to TRBD2 covers 7 bases. Germline values: CDR1 MNHEY, CDR2 SVGAGI. Trimming at V came to 0 bases and at J to 1 base, leaving 4 bases not matched to a gene. The length of the CDR3 is 16 residues. The CDR3 DNA is TGTGCCAGCAGTTACTCTGGGGGAGGGGGCACAGATACGCAGTATTTT. Translation: CASSYSGGGGTDTQYF.

The rearrangement links TRBV7-8 to TRBJ1-3; 7 bases match TRBD1. The CDR3 loop spans 17 amino acids. The germline V gene encodes CDR1 SGHVS and CDR2 FQNEAQ. V trimming: 2 bases; J trimming: 4 bases; junction bases outside the gene matches: 11. The CDR3 nucleotides read TGTGCCAGCAGCTTACGAGGGGGCCAACTACCCGGAAACACCATATATTTT. Translated, it gives CASSLRGGQLPGNTIYF.

The V and J genes are TRBV19 and TRBJ2-3, with 7 bases identical to TRBD2. Germline V lookup: CDR1 LNHDA, CDR2 SQIVND (reference sequence). J lost 0 bases, V lost 1 base, and 13 bases had no gene match. CDR3 length: 19 residues. The CDR3 loop is CASSIARPLAGSSTDTQYF. In DNA form, the CDR3 reads TGTGCCAGTAGTATAGCCCGACCTTTAGCGGGTTCTAGCACAGATACGCAGTATTTT.

The chain combines TRBV2 with TRBJ2-3, with 10 positions matching TRBD2. The CDR3 sequence is 16 residues long. V was clipped by 6 bases and J by 3 bases; unmatched bases: 9. Germline CDR1 reads SNHLY; CDR2 reads FYNNEI. CDR3 protein: CASRAGTSVGTDTQYF. Here the CDR3 DNA reads TGTGCCAGCAGAGCCGGGACTAGCGTGGGTACAGATACGCAGTATTTT. Combining the CDR3 with reference TRBV2 and TRBJ2-3 gives the whole variable domain EPEVTQTPSHQVTQMGQEVILRCVPISNHLYFYWYRQILGQKVEFLVSFYNNEISEKSEIFDDQFSVERPDGSNFTLKIRSTKLEDSAMYFCASRAGTSVGTDTQYFGPGTRLTVL.